This TCR beta chain was captured by sequencing in a study of post-analysis software for immune sequencing data. Findings and limits, study-wide: Compared with controls, patients showed significantly lower normalized Chao1 diversity.

Prepared TCR beta cDNA libraries contained unique molecular identifiers. TCRdb reprocessed the PCR reads with MiXCR, giving one entry per CDR3 protein. Seen here are over 300,000 distinct CDR3 sequences, 30% to 45% observed once, and the top ten hold about an eighth. About this clonotype: Its specificity is unknown.

Sequenced material: blood. The TCR sequence derives from a girl aged 10 to 17 with multiple sclerosis.

Written as DNA, the CDR3 is TGCAGTGCTAGAGATTCAAGGGCGTCGACCACTGAAGCTTTCTTT. Translating gives CSARDSRASTTEAFF. This chain connects TRBV20-1 to TRBJ1-1; no clear D gene. CDR3 length equals 15 residues. The V gene's germline CDR1 is DFQATT and CDR2 SNEGSKA (reference sequence). The germline V and J ends were trimmed by 0 bases and 4 bases, with 15 bases remaining between them.